The sequence of this T cell receptor beta chain was determined in a study of shared clonotypes between healthy human individuals. Repertoires were generated with immunoSEQ multiplex PCR, while TCRdb's copy carries only in-frame clones and drops some. The sample includes about 2.5 million clones, around 93% of them seen just once. The junction had 4 bases not matched to a gene; V was cut back by 2 bases and J by 5 bases. CDR3 length: 14 amino acids. CDR1 SGHRS and CDR2 YFSETQ come from the germline V gene. The receptor's source is a man aged 18 to 30 in good health. Some clones in this sample may be carry-over from other donors' samples. The material sequenced was naive CD4+ T cells from PBMCs. Sample subset: CD45RA+ positively selected. The chain is built from TRBV5-1 and TRBJ1-2; TRBD1 agrees at 9 bases. The CDR3: CASSFNRGQYGYTF. The CDR3 coding sequence is TGCGCCAGCAGCTTCAACAGGGGGCAGTATGGCTACACCTTC.